The subject of this entry is one TCR beta chain. Its antigen is unknown. No qualities accompany the bases; no much larger clone lies one base away. The sample is drawn from a study of blood T cell repertoires in COVID-19 (dated by TCRdb to about 2020). With regard to the full study: The collaborator samples originated in the United States, Italy and Spain and spanned the acute and convalescent phases of COVID-19. The prospective study material was composed of cDNA or gDNA derived from T cells, B-cell-depleted T cells, or PBMCs. Subjects who had been exposed to COVID-19, were actively infected with it, or had recovered from it provided the deeply sampled blood TCRbeta repertoires that made up the dataset. The repertoires were released in a freely available public database intended as a resource for research on the immune response to SARS-CoV-2. The samples were drawn from the first 160 participants of the ongoing ImmuneRACE study and from 950 to 1,500 subjects provided by 6 global collaborators. The sample metadata nearly always contained a de-identified subject ID, COVID-19 status, age in years and sex. Where available, HLA class I and class II types were taken from metadata supplied by the sample provider and were not determined by assay-based typing. General conclusions and limits of the study: How much clinical and demographic metadata was included differed by source and by participant, and the metadata was provided uncurated.

TCRbeta CDR3 regions were amplified from genomic DNA using the immunoSEQ Assay, a bias-controlled multiplex PCR. Per the original workflow: The number of nucleated cells in each sample was estimated from the amplification of reference gene primers within the assay. Sequence reads were collapsed and filtered to measure the absolute abundance of every unique TCRbeta CDR3 rearrangement. For each sample, productive Simpson clonality was calculated by taking the square root of Simpson's diversity index across productive rearrangements. TCRdb carries this immuneACCESS record with in-frame sequences only. Its versions omit some clonotypes, under half of them owing to an unresolved V gene in the studies checked, with the rest unexplained. Clonal size and the V and J genes are those of that table, whereas D and trimming came from the DNA. The sample table lists 150,000 or so clones, more than 65% of them with a count of one. Roughly 11% of the sample is in the top ten clones.

Cut back by 6 bases and 3 bases, the V and J ends lie 20 bases apart. According to the germline V gene (reference sequence), CDR1 reads LNHDA and CDR2 reads SQIVND. The CDR3 has 16 amino acids, counting the end cysteine and phenylalanine. Just CDR3 DNA is preserved here, 48 bases in frame from base 1. Enrolling through a virtual design, the prospective study's participants ranged in age from roughly 18 to 100 years and lived across roughly 23 United States geographic areas. In the prospective study, participants were assigned to cohorts based on the clinical history participants reported in a screening survey and a study questionnaire. ImmuneRACE Cohort 3 recovered participants were defined by two consecutive negative NP/OP PCR tests, healthcare professional clearance, or symptom resolution. Mobile phlebotomists in the prospective study collected whole blood, serum and a nasopharyngeal or oropharyngeal swab from every participant. Participants in the prospective study had the option to provide additional blood draws and questionnaires over a roughly two-month period. Before DNA extraction, blood samples from the prospective study were shipped at room temperature or frozen.

The V gene is TRBV19 and the J gene is TRBJ1-1; the best D guess is TRBD1, with 6 bases matching. The source is a man aged 50-60 years who had recovered from COVID-19. The sequenced material came from PBMCs or T cells enriched from blood (not recorded which). The CDR3 region has the sequence CASSTPRGGRDTEAFF. The DNA sequence reads TGTGCCAGTAGCACACCCCGGGGGGGCCGAGACACTGAAGCTTTCTTT.